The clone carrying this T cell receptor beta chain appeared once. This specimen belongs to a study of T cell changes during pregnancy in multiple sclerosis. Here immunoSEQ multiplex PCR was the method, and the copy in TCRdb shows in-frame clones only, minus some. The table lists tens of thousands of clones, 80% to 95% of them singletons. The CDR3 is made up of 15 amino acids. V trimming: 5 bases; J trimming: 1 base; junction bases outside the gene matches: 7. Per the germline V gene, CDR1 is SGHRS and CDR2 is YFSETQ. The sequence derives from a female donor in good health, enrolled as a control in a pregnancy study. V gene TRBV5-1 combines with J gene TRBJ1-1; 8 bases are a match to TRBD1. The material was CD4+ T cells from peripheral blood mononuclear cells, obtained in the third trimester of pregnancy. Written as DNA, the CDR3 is TGCGCCAGCAGACCCCGGACAGGGCCGAACACTGAAGCTTTCTTT. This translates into CASRPRTGPNTEAFF.